These T cell receptor beta chains were read from a single sample in a study of cytomegalovirus exposure and HLA in healthy donors. Clones were read by immunoSEQ multiplex PCR, and TCRdb kept only the in-frame ones, dropping some. The sample shows about 120,000 clones, approximately 72% of them seen only once. The specimen was PBMCs. The source is a man aged 55 to 70 in good health and CMV-seropositive. Both conserved end residues are part of each CDR3.

j_call	v_call	cdr3_aa
TRBJ2-7	TRBV5-1	CASSWGASGIHEQYF
TRBJ1-1	TRBV19	CASSIRNTEAFF
TRBJ1-1	TRBV2	CASTTNPSGTGARAFF
TRBJ2-3	TRBV27	CASSRLAGGSTDTQYF
TRBJ2-2	TRBV2	CAKHRGSGDTGELFF
TRBJ1-1	TRBV18	CASSRETGDARNTEAFF
TRBJ2-3	TRBV5-4	CASSLGGDSSTDTQYF
TRBJ2-1	TRBV19	CASSNPGDRGYNEQFF
TRBJ2-5	TRBV5-4	CASGGRGGGQETQYF
TRBJ1-3	TRBV5-4	CASSRAGAEGNTIYF